A selection of T cell receptor beta chains follows, all from one sample in a study of lymphopenia after photon versus proton radiotherapy. The method was immunoSEQ multiplex PCR; TCRdb's version includes in-frame clones alone and lacks a portion of them. Found here are around 18,000 clones, approximately 90% of them singletons; the top ten hold more than 8%. The sequences come from peripheral blood, collected from a patient treated with proton-based radiotherapy. The source of these receptors is a man between 70 and 80 years old with pancreatic cancer. Both conserved end residues are part of each CDR3. Each record gives: CDR3 DNA, CDR3 protein, V gene, clone size, D gene, J gene. The D gene is left open where the match is weak. Size is stated for part of the rows, as once, few or many counts, or as a class when the clone is expanded.

DNA: TGTGCCAGCAGGCCCCCGGGGTCCACTGAAGCTTTCTTT
CDR3: CASRPPGSTEAFF
V: TRBV6-1
size: -
D: -
J: TRBJ1-1

DNA: TGCGCCAGCAGTGAGCAGGGGGGAGAAGCTTTCTTT
CDR3: CASSEQGGEAFF
V: TRBV10-2
size: -
D: TRBD1
J: TRBJ1-1

DNA: TGCGCCAGCAGCCAAGATTGGGCGGGGTTAGCCAAAAACATTCAGTACTTC
CDR3: CASSQDWAGLAKNIQYF
V: TRBV4-1
size: -
D: -
J: TRBJ2-4

DNA: TGTGCCAGCAGCCCCGGACTAGCACAGTACAATGAGCAGTTCTTC
CDR3: CASSPGLAQYNEQFF
V: TRBV9
size: -
D: TRBD2
J: TRBJ2-1

DNA: TGTGCCAGCAGTTACGGAGGCAGGGGGCCGGACGAGCAGTACTTC
CDR3: CASSYGGRGPDEQYF
V: TRBV6-5
size: -
D: TRBD1
J: TRBJ2-7

DNA: TGTGCCAGCTCACGACAGGGATCCTACGAGCAGTACTTC
CDR3: CASSRQGSYEQYF
V: TRBV18
size: once
D: TRBD1
J: TRBJ2-7

DNA: TGCGCCAGCATTCCACAGGGGCTTGTATTAGCTTTCTTT
CDR3: CASIPQGLVLAFF
V: TRBV10-2
size: -
D: TRBD1
J: TRBJ1-1

DNA: TGTGCCTGGAGTGGAACAGTTTATAATTCACCCCTCCACTTT
CDR3: CAWSGTVYNSPLHF
V: TRBV30
size: -
D: -
J: TRBJ1-6

DNA: TGTGCCCGCCGCCGGGGGCGGGGGGGCTCTTACGAGCAGTACTTC
CDR3: CARRRGRGGSYEQYF
V: TRBV14
size: -
D: TRBD2
J: TRBJ2-7

DNA: TGTGCCAGTAGTAGCGGACGGATTAACAATGAGCAGTTCTTC
CDR3: CASSSGRINNEQFF
V: TRBV19
size: -
D: -
J: TRBJ2-1

DNA: TGTGCCACCAGCAGAGATATCCGAGGGGGGATCGGCTACACCTTC
CDR3: CATSRDIRGGIGYTF
V: TRBV15
size: -
D: -
J: TRBJ1-2

DNA: TGTGCCAGCAGTGAACAGTCGAATTCACCCCTCCACTTT
CDR3: CASSEQSNSPLHF
V: TRBV6-1
size: -
D: -
J: TRBJ1-6

DNA: TGTGCCAGCAGTTCTGCGCCCGTGGGGACTGAAGCTTTCTTT
CDR3: CASSSAPVGTEAFF
V: TRBV2
size: once
D: -
J: TRBJ1-1

DNA: TGCGCCAGCAGACCGGGACGGGCTATTACTGAAGCTTTCTTT
CDR3: CASRPGRAITEAFF
V: TRBV10-2
size: -
D: -
J: TRBJ1-1

DNA: TGTGCCAGCAGCTTTGGACAGGGGGTTGGCTACGAGCAGTACTTC
CDR3: CASSFGQGVGYEQYF
V: TRBV7-2
size: -
D: TRBD1
J: TRBJ2-7

DNA: TGTGCCAGCAGCTTTGGGGACACTGAAGCTTTCTTT
CDR3: CASSFGDTEAFF
V: TRBV11-3
size: -
D: -
J: TRBJ1-1